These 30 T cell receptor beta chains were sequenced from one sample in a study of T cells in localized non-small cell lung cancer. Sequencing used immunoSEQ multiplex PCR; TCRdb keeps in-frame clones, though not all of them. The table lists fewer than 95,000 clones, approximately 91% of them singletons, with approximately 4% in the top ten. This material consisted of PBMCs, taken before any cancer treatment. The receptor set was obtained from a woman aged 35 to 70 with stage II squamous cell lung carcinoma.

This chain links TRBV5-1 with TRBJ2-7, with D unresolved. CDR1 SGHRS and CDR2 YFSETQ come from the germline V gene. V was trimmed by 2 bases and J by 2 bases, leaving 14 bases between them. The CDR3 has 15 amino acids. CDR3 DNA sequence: TGCGCCAGCAGCTTTGATTGGCAGGCGCCCTACGAGCAGTACTTC. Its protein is CASSFDWQAPYEQYF.

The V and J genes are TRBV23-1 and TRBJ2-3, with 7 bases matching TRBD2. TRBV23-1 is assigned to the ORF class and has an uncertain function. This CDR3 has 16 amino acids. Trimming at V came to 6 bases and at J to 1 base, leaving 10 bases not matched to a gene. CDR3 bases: TGCGCCAGCAGCGACCTTGTCGCGGGAGGCACAGATACGCAGTATTTT. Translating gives CASSDLVAGGTDTQYF.

This chain's CDR3 is CASSVNKGHLYGYTF. The CDR3 DNA reads as TGCGCCAGCAGTGTAAATAAGGGACATCTCTATGGCTACACCTTC. V is TRBV10-1 and J is TRBJ1-2; a weak D match, TRBD1 (6 bases). V was trimmed by 4 bases and J by 4 bases, leaving 16 bases between them. CDR3 length: 15 amino acids. CDR1 WNHNN and CDR2 SYGVQD come from the germline V gene (reference sequence).

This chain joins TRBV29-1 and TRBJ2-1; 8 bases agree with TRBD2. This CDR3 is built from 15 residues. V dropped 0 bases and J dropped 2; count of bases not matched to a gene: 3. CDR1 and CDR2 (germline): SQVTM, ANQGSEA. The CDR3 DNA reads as TGCAGCGTTGAAGATCGGGGGGGAACCTACAATGAGCAGTTCTTC. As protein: CSVEDRGGTYNEQFF.

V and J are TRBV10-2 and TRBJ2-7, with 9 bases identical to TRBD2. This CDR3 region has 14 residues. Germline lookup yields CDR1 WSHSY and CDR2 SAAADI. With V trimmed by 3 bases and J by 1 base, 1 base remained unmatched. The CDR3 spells CASSDLAGSYEQYF. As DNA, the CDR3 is TGCGCCAGCAGTGACCTAGCGGGATCCTACGAGCAGTACTTC.

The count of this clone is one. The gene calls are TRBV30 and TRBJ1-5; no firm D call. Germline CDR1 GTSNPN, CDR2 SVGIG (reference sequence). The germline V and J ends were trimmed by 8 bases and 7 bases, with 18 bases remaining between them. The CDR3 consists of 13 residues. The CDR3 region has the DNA TGTGCCATGTCCTGGGCAGACGGGCAGCCCCAGCATTTT. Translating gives CAMSWADGQPQHF.

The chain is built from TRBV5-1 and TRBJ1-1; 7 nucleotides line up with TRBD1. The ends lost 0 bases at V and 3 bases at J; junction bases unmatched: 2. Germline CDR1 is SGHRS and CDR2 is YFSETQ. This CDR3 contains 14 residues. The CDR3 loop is CASSLGGGHTEAFF. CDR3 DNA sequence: TGCGCCAGCAGCTTGGGAGGGGGCCACACTGAAGCTTTCTTT.

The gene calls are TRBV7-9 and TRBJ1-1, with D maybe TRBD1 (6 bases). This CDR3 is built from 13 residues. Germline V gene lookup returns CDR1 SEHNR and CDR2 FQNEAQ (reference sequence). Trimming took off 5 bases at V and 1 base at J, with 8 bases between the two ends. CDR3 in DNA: TGTGCCAGCAGCCACAGGGAGAACACTGAAGCTTTCTTT. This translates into CASSHRENTEAFF.

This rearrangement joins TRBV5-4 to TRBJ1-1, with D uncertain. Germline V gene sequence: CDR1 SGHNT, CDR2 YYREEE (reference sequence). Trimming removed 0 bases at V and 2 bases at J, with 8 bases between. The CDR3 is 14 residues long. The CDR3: CASSLAAVNTEAFF. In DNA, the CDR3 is TGTGCCAGCAGCTTGGCGGCGGTAAACACTGAAGCTTTCTTT.

CDR3 protein: CSVAGGTDTQYF. The CDR3 region has the DNA TGCAGCGTTGCCGGGGGCACAGATACGCAGTATTTT. V is TRBV29-1 and J is TRBJ2-3; weak D call: TRBD2 (5 bases). The germline V gene encodes CDR1 SQVTM and CDR2 ANQGSEA. The CDR3 totals 12 residues. V lost 4 bases, J lost 1 base, and 6 bases lay in between.

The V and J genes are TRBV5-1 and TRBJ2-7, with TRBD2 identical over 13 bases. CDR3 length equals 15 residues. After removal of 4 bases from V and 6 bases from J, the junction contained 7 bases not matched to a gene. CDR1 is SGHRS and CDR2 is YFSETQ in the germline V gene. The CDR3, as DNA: TGCGCCAGCAGCCCGGCCGGGACTAGCGGGGTCGAGCAGTACTTC. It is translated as CASSPAGTSGVEQYF.

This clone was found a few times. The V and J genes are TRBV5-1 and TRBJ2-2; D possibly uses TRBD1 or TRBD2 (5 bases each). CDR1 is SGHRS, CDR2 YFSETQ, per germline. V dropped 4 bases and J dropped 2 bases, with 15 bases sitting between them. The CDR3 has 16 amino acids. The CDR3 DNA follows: TGCGCCAGCAGCCTCAGGGACCCCCTAAACACCGGGGAGCTGTTTTTT. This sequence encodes CASSLRDPLNTGELFF.

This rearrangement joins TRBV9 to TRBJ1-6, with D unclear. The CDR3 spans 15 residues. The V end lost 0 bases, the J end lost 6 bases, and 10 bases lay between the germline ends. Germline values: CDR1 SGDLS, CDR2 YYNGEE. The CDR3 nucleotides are TGTGCCAGCAGCGTAGACCCGCGAGGTAATTCACCCCTCCACTTT. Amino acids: CASSVDPRGNSPLHF.

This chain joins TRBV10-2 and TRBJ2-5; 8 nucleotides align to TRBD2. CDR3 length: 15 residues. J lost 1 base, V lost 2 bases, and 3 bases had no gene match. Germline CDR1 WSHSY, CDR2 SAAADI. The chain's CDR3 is CASSEDGGAQETQYF. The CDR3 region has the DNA TGCGCCAGCAGTGAGGACGGGGGGGCCCAAGAGACCCAGTACTTC.

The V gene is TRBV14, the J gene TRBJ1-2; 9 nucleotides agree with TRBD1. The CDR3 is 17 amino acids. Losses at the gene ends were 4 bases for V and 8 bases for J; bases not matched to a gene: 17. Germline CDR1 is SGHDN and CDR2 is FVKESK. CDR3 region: CASSPHSRGQGEKGYTF. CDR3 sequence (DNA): TGTGCCAGCAGCCCCCATTCACGGGGACAGGGTGAGAAGGGCTACACCTTC.

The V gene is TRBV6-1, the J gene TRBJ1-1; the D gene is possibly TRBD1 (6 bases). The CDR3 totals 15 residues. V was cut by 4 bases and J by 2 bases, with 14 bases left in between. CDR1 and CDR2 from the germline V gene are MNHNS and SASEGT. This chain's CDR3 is CASSAATGANTEAFF. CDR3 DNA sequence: TGTGCCAGCAGTGCCGCCACGGGGGCCAACACTGAAGCTTTCTTT.

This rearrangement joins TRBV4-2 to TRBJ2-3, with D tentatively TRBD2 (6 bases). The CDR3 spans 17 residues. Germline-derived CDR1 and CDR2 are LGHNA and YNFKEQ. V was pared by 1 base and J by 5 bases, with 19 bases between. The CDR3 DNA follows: TGTGCCAGCAGCCAAGGTGCCCGCGGGGCCGTCATAGATACGCAGTATTTT. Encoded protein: CASSQGARGAVIDTQYF.

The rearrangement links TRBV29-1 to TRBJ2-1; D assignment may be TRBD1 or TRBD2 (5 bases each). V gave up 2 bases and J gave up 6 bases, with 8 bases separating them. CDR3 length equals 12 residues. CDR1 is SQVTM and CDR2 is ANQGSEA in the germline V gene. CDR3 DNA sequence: TGCAGCGTTGAACGAGGGGTCAATGAGCAGTTCTTC. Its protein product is CSVERGVNEQFF.

The CDR3 here is CASSSGTGGTDTQYF. DNA for the CDR3: TGTGCCAGCAGCTCCGGGACAGGGGGCACAGATACGCAGTATTTT. J is TRBJ2-3 and V is TRBV7-7; TRBD1 matches 10 bases. CDR3 length: 15 amino acids. Germline trimming cut 4 bases from V and 1 base from J; bases unmatched to any gene: 2. Germline V gene sequence: CDR1 SSHAT, CDR2 FNYEAQ (reference sequence). Drawing the rest from reference TRBV7-7 and TRBJ2-3, the complete variable domain is GAGVSQSPRYKVTKRGQDVTLRCDPISSHATLYWYQQALGQGPEFLTYFNYEAQPDKSGLPSDRFSAERPEGSISTLTIQRTEQRDSAMYRCASSSGTGGTDTQYFGPGTRLTVL.

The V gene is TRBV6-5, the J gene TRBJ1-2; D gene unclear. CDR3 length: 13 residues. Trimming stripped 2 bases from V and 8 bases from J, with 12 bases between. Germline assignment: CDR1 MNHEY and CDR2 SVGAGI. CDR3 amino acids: CASSYAPGQGYTF. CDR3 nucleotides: TGTGCCAGCAGTTACGCACCGGGCCAAGGCTACACCTTC.

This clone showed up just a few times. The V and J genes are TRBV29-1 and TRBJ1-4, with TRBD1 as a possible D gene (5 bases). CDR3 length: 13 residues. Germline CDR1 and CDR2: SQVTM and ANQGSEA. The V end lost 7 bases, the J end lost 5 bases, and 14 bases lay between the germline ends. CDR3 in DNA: TGCAGCGCTTCTGGGGCACTGAATGAAAAACTGTTTTTT. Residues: CSASGALNEKLFF.

CDR3 sequence reads: CASSLADRVTGEQYF. In nucleotides, the CDR3 is TGTGCCAGCAGCTTGGCGGACAGGGTTACGGGTGAGCAGTACTTC. The J gene is TRBJ2-7, the V gene TRBV5-5; 8 nucleotides match TRBD1. Germline trimming cut 0 bases from V and 7 bases from J; bases unmatched to any gene: 9. The CDR3 has 15 amino acids. Germline V gene data show CDR1 as SGHKS and CDR2 as YYEKEE (reference sequence).

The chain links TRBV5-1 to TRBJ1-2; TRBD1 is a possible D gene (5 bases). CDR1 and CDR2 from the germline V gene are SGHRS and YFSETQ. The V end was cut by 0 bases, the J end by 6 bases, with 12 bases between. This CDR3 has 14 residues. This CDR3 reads CASSLDRSLDGYTF. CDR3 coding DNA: TGCGCCAGCAGCTTGGACAGGTCTTTGGATGGCTACACCTTC.

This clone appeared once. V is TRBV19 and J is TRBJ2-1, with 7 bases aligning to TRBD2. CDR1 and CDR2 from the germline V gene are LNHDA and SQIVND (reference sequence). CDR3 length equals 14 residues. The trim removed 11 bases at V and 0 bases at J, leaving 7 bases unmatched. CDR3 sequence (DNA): TGTGCCTCTAGCGGATCGAGCTCCTACAATGAGCAGTTCTTC. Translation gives CASSGSSSYNEQFF. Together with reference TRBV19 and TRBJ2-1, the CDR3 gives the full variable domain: DGGITQSPKYLFRKEGQNVTLSCEQNLNHDAMYWYRQDPGQGLRLIYYSQIVNDFQKGDIAEGYSVSREKKESFPLTVTSAQKNPTAFYLCASSGSSSYNEQFFGPGTRLTVL.

CDR3 sequence reads: CASSILRTGNYGYTF. The DNA of the CDR3 is TGTGCCAGCAGCATTCTCCGGACAGGGAACTATGGCTACACCTTC. This chain uses TRBV7-9 with TRBJ1-2, with 8 positions matching TRBD1. The CDR3 runs to 15 residues. The germline V gene encodes CDR1 SEHNR and CDR2 FQNEAQ (reference sequence). V lost 5 bases and J lost 2; bases outside the gene matches: 7.

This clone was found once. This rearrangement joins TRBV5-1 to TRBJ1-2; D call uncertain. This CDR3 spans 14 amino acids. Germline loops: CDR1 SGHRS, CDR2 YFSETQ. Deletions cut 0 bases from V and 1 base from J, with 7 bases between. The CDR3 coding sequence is TGCGCCAGCAGCTTGGCGATCGTTAACTATGGCTACACCTTC. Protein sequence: CASSLAIVNYGYTF. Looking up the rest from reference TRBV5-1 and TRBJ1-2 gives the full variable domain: KAGVTQTPRYLIKTRGQQVTLSCSPISGHRSVSWYQQTPGQGLQFLFEYFSETQRNKGNFPGRFSGRQFSNSRSEMNVSTLELGDSALYLCASSLAIVNYGYTFGSGTRLTVV.

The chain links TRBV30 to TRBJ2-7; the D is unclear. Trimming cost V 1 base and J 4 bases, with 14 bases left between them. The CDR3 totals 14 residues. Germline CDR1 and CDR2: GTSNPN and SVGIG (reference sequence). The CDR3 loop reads CAWSGTMVRYEQYF. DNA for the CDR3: TGTGCCTGGAGTGGTACGATGGTGAGATACGAGCAGTACTTC.

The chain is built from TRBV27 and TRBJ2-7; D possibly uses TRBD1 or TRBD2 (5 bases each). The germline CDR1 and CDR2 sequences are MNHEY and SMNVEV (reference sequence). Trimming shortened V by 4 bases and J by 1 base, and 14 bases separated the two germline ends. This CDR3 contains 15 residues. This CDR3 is CASSSPGTPSYEQYF. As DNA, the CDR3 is TGTGCCAGCAGTTCCCCCGGGACCCCTTCCTACGAGCAGTACTTC.

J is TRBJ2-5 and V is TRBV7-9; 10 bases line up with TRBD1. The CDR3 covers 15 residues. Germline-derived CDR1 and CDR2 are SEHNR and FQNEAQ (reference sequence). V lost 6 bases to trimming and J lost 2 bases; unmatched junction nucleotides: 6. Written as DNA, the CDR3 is TGTGCCAGCAGTCCCGGGACAGGGGATCAAGAGACCCAGTACTTC. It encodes CASSPGTGDQETQYF.

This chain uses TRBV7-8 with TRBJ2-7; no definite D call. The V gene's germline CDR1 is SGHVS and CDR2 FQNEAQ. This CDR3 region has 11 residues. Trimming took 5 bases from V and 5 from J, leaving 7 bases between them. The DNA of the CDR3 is TGTGCCAGCAGCCCTGGGCACGAGCAGTACTTC. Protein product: CASSPGHEQYF.